The present T cell receptor (beta chain) was sequenced within a study of shared clonotypes between healthy human individuals. Donation came from healthy HIV-negative adults that had no recent acute infections or vaccinations. A word on this clone: Antigen specificity is unknown.

Findings and caveats of the study: A few donors shared 4.5% to 6.5% of their naive CD4 clonotypes.

Deep was the level at which the assay was run. Clones were sequenced by immunoSEQ multiplex PCR, and TCRdb holds only the in-frame ones, with some missing. The sample consists of a few million clones, 85% to 95% of them appearing once. The receptor's source is a young man in good health. The sample was naive CD4+ T cells sorted from blood. Subset of the sample: CD45RA+ positively selected.

For the CDR3, the DNA is TGTGCCAGCAGACTAGCGGGACTCGGTTCTTACAATGAGCAGTTCTTC. It is translated as CASRLAGLGSYNEQFF. This chain connects TRBV7-9 to TRBJ2-1; 10 bases line up with TRBD2. The junction had 9 bases not matched to a gene; V was cut back by 6 bases and J by 4 bases. Germline V lookup: CDR1 SEHNR, CDR2 FQNEAQ (reference sequence). This CDR3 region has 16 residues.